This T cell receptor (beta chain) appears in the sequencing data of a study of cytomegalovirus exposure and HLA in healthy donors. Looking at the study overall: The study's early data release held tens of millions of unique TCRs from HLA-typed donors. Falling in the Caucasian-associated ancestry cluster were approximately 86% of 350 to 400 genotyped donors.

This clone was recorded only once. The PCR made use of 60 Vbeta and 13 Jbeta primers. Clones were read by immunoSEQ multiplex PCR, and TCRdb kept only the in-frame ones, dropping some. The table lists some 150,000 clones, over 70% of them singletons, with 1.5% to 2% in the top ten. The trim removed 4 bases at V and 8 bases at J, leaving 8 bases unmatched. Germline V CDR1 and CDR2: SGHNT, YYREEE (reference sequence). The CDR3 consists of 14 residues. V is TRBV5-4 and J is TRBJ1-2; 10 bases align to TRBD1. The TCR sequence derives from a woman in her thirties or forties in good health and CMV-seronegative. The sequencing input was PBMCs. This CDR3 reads CASSRPGTGVGYTF. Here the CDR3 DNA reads TGTGCCAGCAGCCGTCCCGGGACAGGGGTCGGCTACACCTTC.